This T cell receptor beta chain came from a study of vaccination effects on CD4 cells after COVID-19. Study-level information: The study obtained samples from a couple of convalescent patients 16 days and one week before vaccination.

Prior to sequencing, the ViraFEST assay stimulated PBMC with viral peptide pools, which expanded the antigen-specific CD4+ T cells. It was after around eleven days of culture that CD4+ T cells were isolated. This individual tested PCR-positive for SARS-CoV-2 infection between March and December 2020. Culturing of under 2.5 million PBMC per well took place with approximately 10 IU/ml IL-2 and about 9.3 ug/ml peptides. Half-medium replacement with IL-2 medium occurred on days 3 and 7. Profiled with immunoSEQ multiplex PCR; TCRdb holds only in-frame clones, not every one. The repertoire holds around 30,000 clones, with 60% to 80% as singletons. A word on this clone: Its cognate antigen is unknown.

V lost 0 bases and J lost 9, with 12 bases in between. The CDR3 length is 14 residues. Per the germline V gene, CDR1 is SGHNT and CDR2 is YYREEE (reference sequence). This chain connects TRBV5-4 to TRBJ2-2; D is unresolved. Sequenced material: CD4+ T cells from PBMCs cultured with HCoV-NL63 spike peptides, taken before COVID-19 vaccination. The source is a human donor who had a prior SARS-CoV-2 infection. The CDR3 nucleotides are TGTGCCAGCAGCTTGGTGGCAGATCACCGGGAGCTGTTTTTT. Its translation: CASSLVADHRELFF.